A single T cell receptor beta chain is shown here with its context. This sample is part of a study of chemoradiotherapy in HPV16-positive cancers. Assay: immunoSEQ multiplex PCR; the TCRdb copy retains only in-frame clones and omits some. The sample has 25,000 to 30,000 clones, roughly nine tenths seen once; the top ten hold about 20%. After removal of 7 bases from V and 7 bases from J, the junction contained 7 bases not matched to a gene. Germline values: CDR1 MNHNS, CDR2 SASEGT. The CDR3 runs to 14 residues. The sequencing here drew on blood, taken from a patient who underwent chemoradiotherapy. V and J are TRBV6-1 and TRBJ1-2; 12 nucleotides align to TRBD1. This sequence was found in a human donor with HPV-associated anogenital cancer. The CDR3 reads CASMTGQGAFGYTF. In nucleotides, the CDR3 is TGTGCCAGCATGACGGGACAGGGGGCTTTTGGCTACACCTTC.